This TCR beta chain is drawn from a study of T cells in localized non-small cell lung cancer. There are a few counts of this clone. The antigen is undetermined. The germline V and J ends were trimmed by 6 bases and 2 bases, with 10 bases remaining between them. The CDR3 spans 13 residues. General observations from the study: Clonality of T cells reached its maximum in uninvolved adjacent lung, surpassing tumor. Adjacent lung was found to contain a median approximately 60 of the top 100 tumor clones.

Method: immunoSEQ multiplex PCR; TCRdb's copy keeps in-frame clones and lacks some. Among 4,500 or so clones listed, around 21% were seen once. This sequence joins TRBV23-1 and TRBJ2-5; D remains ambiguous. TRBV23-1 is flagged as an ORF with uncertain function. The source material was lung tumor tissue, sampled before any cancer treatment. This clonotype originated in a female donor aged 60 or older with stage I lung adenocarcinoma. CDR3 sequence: CASSPPGQETQYF. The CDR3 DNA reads TGCGCCAGCAGCCCCCCCGGGCAAGAGACCCAGTACTTC.